The next 31 T cell receptor beta chains were all read from a single sample in a study of cytomegalovirus exposure and HLA in healthy donors. With 60 Vbeta and 13 Jbeta primers, the PCR was carried out. Repertoires were generated with immunoSEQ multiplex PCR, while TCRdb's copy carries only in-frame clones and drops some. The sample has 95,000 to 150,000 clones, roughly 66% seen once. Sequencing was carried out using PBMCs. All receptors come from a man aged 18-30 years in good health and CMV-seronegative.

In this sample, this clone turned up a few times. The chain is built from TRBV29-1 and TRBJ2-3; D perhaps matches TRBD1 (6 bases). V was cut by 6 bases and J by 0 bases, with 19 bases left in between. The CDR3 loop spans 16 amino acids. Germline CDR1 is SQVTM and CDR2 is ANQGSEA. This CDR3 reads CSVQNRASLSTDTQYF. CDR3 nucleotide sequence: TGCAGCGTCCAGAACAGGGCCAGTCTAAGCACAGATACGCAGTATTTT.

The chain couples TRBV27 to TRBJ1-1, with 8 nucleotides matching TRBD1. The germline gives CDR1 MNHEY, CDR2 SMNVEV (reference sequence). After removal of 5 bases from V and 1 base from J, the junction contained 6 bases not matched to a gene. The CDR3 contains 15 residues. The DNA of the CDR3 is TGTGCCAGCAGTCCCCGGACAGGGAGGAACACTGAAGCTTTCTTT. Amino acids: CASSPRTGRNTEAFF.

This clone was detected only a few times. V gene TRBV29-1 combines with J gene TRBJ2-7; D might be TRBD1 (6 bases). V gave up 4 bases and J gave up 0 bases, with 13 bases separating them. Looked up from germline, CDR1 is SQVTM and CDR2 is ANQGSEA. The CDR3 contains 14 residues. The CDR3 nucleotides are TGCAGCGTTGTAGCCGTACAGGGCTCCTACGAGCAGTACTTC. It yields the protein CSVVAVQGSYEQYF.

This sequence joins TRBV19 and TRBJ2-7; D is undetermined. V lost 3 bases to trimming and J lost 4 bases, with 10 bases between them. Germline V gene lookup returns CDR1 LNHDA and CDR2 SQIVND (reference sequence). The CDR3 is 13 amino acids. CDR3 residues: CASSIGADYEQYF. CDR3 DNA: TGTGCCAGTAGTATTGGCGCGGATTACGAGCAGTACTTC.

This clone was seen only once. CDR3 in DNA: TGTGCCAGCAGTGTAGGACTCACTAGCAATCAGCCCCAGCATTTT. Amino acids: CASSVGLTSNQPQHF. This chain uses TRBV6-5 with TRBJ1-5, with no clear D. CDR1 is MNHEY and CDR2 is SVGAGI in the germline V gene. The V end lost 5 bases, the J end lost 0 bases, and 11 bases lay between the germline ends. This CDR3 spans 15 amino acids.

This clone was detected a few times. The rearrangement joins TRBV10-3 to TRBJ1-1; D is perhaps TRBD1 (5 bases). The V gene's germline CDR1 is ENHRY and CDR2 SYGVKD. The CDR3 contains 14 residues. Trimming left V 8 bases short and J 5 bases short, with 18 bases between. This CDR3 is CAIASSGGITEAFF. The CDR3 DNA is TGTGCCATCGCCAGCTCGGGGGGGATAACTGAAGCTTTCTTT.

The chain links TRBV19 to TRBJ2-7; 9 nucleotides line up with TRBD2. The germline CDR1 and CDR2 sequences are LNHDA and SQIVND (reference sequence). V shed 4 bases and J 3 bases; nucleotides not matched to a gene: 4. This CDR3 spans 14 amino acids. The CDR3 here is CASSSVSGSYEQYF. In DNA, the CDR3 is TGTGCCAGTAGTAGTGTTAGCGGGAGCTACGAGCAGTACTTC.

There are a few counts of this clone. The rearrangement uses TRBV27 and TRBJ2-6; D possibly corresponds to TRBD2 (5 bases). CDR1 and CDR2 (germline): MNHEY, SMNVEV (reference sequence). Between the trimmed V and J ends, which lost 2 bases and 4 bases, there was a span of 9 bases. The CDR3 has 15 residues. CDR3 in amino acids: CASSLPGSGANVLTF. CDR3 nucleotides: TGTGCCAGCAGTTTACCGGGGAGCGGGGCCAACGTCCTGACTTTC.

V gene TRBV28 combines with J gene TRBJ1-2; weak D call: TRBD1 (6 bases). The CDR3 loop spans 13 amino acids. The germline CDR1 and CDR2 sequences are MDHEN and SYDVKM. The DNA for the CDR3 is TGTGCGGGGAGGGGGGCCCCGACCTATGGCTACACCTTC. This sequence encodes CAGRGAPTYGYTF.

The chain links TRBV6-6 to TRBJ1-2; D remains unclear. In germline, CDR1 is MNHNY, CDR2 SVGAGI (reference sequence). The CDR3 is 14 residues long. Trimming removed 0 bases from V and 5 bases from J, with 10 bases in between. The CDR3 DNA sequence: TGTGCCAGCAGTTACTCCCACGGGGTGTATGGCTACACCTTC. It is translated as CASSYSHGVYGYTF.

This clone has more than one count but fewer than ten. V usage is TRBV11-3 and J usage is TRBJ1-3, with a possible D match to TRBD1 (5 bases). V lost 5 bases and J 1 base, leaving 9 bases between the germline ends. This CDR3 has 14 amino acids. Germline V gives CDR1 SGHNT, CDR2 YENEEA. The CDR3 nucleotides read TGTGCCAGCAGCCTCGGGGGTTCTGGAAACACCATATATTTT. Translated, it gives CASSLGGSGNTIYF.

The sample holds a few counts of this clone. The chain carries TRBV4-3 and TRBJ1-3; possibly TRBD1 for D (5 bases). This CDR3 is built from 14 residues. Deletions cut 4 bases from V and 3 bases from J, with 10 bases between. CDR1 is LGHNA and CDR2 is YSLEER in the germline V gene. The CDR3 DNA sequence: TGCGCCAGCAGCCCCCGGACATTTGGAAACACCATATATTTT. Its protein is CASSPRTFGNTIYF.

The table lists this clone with a few counts. The chain employs TRBV13 and TRBJ1-4, with 9 bases identical to TRBD1. Germline lookup yields CDR1 PRHDT and CDR2 FYEKMQ (reference sequence). This CDR3 has 15 amino acids. Losses at the gene ends were 3 bases for V and 7 bases for J; bases not matched to a gene: 6. CDR3 protein: CASSFTGTGSEKLFF. The CDR3 bases are TGTGCCAGCAGCTTTACCGGGACAGGGAGTGAAAAACTGTTTTTT.

This chain uses TRBV30 with TRBJ2-7; 7 bases fit TRBD2. Germline assignment: CDR1 GTSNPN and CDR2 SVGIG (reference sequence). The CDR3 consists of 16 residues. Trimming at V came to 0 bases and at J to 2 bases, leaving 10 bases not matched to a gene. The CDR3 bases are TGTGCCTGGAGTGTAGAACGAGCGGGACGCGCCTACGAGCAGTACTTC. It specifies CAWSVERAGRAYEQYF.

This clone has more than one count but fewer than ten. The V gene is TRBV19, the J gene TRBJ2-2, with D perhaps TRBD1 (5 bases). The ends were cut back, 5 bases at V and 5 bases at J, with 9 bases in the middle. CDR1 and CDR2 from the germline V gene are LNHDA and SQIVND (reference sequence). This CDR3 region has 13 residues. The CDR3 bases are TGTGCCAGTAGTTTGGGGCCGACCGGGGAGCTGTTTTTT. Translation gives CASSLGPTGELFF.

The gene calls are TRBV5-4 and TRBJ2-3; 8 bases map to TRBD2. V shed 4 bases, J shed 1 base, and the junction held 8 bases outside the gene matches. Germline values: CDR1 SGHNT, CDR2 YYREEE (reference sequence). The CDR3 totals 16 residues. CDR3 sequence: CASSRTGGQGTDTQYF. Here the CDR3 DNA reads TGTGCCAGCAGCCGGACGGGGGGGCAGGGCACAGATACGCAGTATTTT.

The rearrangement joins TRBV7-8 to TRBJ2-5; 8 bases map to TRBD1. J gave up 3 bases and V 5 bases, and 5 bases lay outside the gene matches. This CDR3 is 14 amino acids long. In germline, CDR1 is SGHVS, CDR2 FQNEAQ. The CDR3 sequence is CASSPWTGKETQYF. CDR3 nucleotides: TGTGCCAGCAGCCCCTGGACAGGGAAAGAGACCCAGTACTTC.

The chain couples TRBV9 to TRBJ2-6; D not resolved. CDR1 is SGDLS and CDR2 is YYNGEE in the germline V gene. The CDR3 has 14 amino acids. Deletions cut 4 bases from V and 1 base from J, with 6 bases between. As DNA, the CDR3 is TGTGCCAGCAGCCCTTCTTCTGGGGCCAACGTCCTGACTTTC. This encodes CASSPSSGANVLTF.

The chain combines TRBV5-1 with TRBJ2-3; TRBD2 matches 11 bases. This CDR3 spans 15 amino acids. Germline V gene lookup returns CDR1 SGHRS and CDR2 YFSETQ. With V trimmed by 1 base and J by 5 bases, 3 bases remained unmatched. The CDR3, as DNA: TGCGCCAGCAGCTTGAAACTAGCGGGGGAAGATACGCAGTATTTT. It codes for CASSLKLAGEDTQYF.

This chain links TRBV27 with TRBJ1-5; TRBD1 agrees at 7 bases. The V gene end was trimmed by 5 bases and the J gene end by 4 bases; junction bases not matched to a gene: 8. This CDR3 spans 15 amino acids. Germline CDR1 MNHEY, CDR2 SMNVEV (reference sequence). The CDR3 DNA follows: TGTGCCAGCAGTCCCATCCGGGACAGTAATCAGCCCCAGCATTTT. Its protein is CASSPIRDSNQPQHF.

This clone has a handful of counts. J is TRBJ2-3 and V is TRBV7-9; 15 positions match TRBD2. The CDR3 has 17 amino acids. The ends lost 5 bases at V and 2 bases at J; junction bases unmatched: 5. The V gene's germline CDR1 is SEHNR and CDR2 FQNEAQ (reference sequence). This CDR3 is CASSGGTSGGTTDTQYF. CDR3 sequence (DNA): TGTGCCAGCAGCGGAGGGACTAGCGGGGGGACCACAGATACGCAGTATTTT. Supplemented by reference TRBV7-9 and TRBJ2-3, the full variable domain reads DTGVSQNPRHKITKRGQNVTFRCDPISEHNRLYWYRQTLGQGPEFLTYFQNEAQLEKSRLLSDRFSAERPKGSFSTLEIQRTEQGDSAMYLCASSGGTSGGTTDTQYFGPGTRLTVL.

The CDR3 loop is CASSIAEGQGIGELFF. The CDR3 bases are TGTGCCAGTAGTATAGCGGAGGGACAGGGGATCGGGGAGCTGTTTTTT. This sequence joins TRBV19 and TRBJ2-2; 10 bases are a match to TRBD1. J gave up 7 bases and V 1 base, and 6 bases lay outside the gene matches. Germline values: CDR1 LNHDA, CDR2 SQIVND (reference sequence). The CDR3 is made up of 16 amino acids.

CDR3 bases: TGTGCCAGCACCCACACGACAGTCTCCCAAGAGACCCAGTACTTC. This codes for CASTHTTVSQETQYF. The V call is TRBV27, the J call TRBJ2-5; possibly TRBD1 for D (5 bases). The V gene lost 7 bases and the J gene lost 1 base, with 16 bases spanning the gap. The CDR3 contains 15 residues. The germline CDR1 and CDR2 sequences are MNHEY and SMNVEV (reference sequence).

The CDR3 loop is CASSINGGSYNEQFF. The CDR3 region has the DNA TGTGCCAGCAGCATAAATGGCGGGAGCTACAATGAGCAGTTCTTC. This chain joins TRBV11-2 and TRBJ2-1; 7 bases map to TRBD2. CDR1 and CDR2 from the germline V gene are SGHAT and FQNNGV. This CDR3 comprises 15 residues. V shed 5 bases, J shed 3 bases, and the junction held 7 bases outside the gene matches.

The genes are TRBV28 and TRBJ2-7; D remains ambiguous. Looked up from germline, CDR1 is MDHEN and CDR2 is SYDVKM. Trimming removed 8 bases at V and 1 base at J, with 9 bases between. This CDR3 contains 12 residues. The CDR3 region is CASGRMSYEQYF. CDR3 bases: TGTGCCAGCGGCAGGATGTCCTACGAGCAGTACTTC. The full variable domain, rest sourced from reference TRBV28 and TRBJ2-7, is DVKVTQSSRYLVKRTGEKVFLECVQDMDHENMFWYRQDPGLGLRLIYFSYDVKMKEKGDIPEGYSVSREKKERFSLILESASTNQTSMYLCASGRMSYEQYFGPGTRLTVT.

This clone was observed a handful of times. The J gene is TRBJ2-7, the V gene TRBV6-1, with D perhaps matching TRBD1 (6 bases). V was pared by 1 base and J by 7 bases, with 14 bases between. There are 14 residues in the CDR3. Germline loops: CDR1 MNHNS, CDR2 SASEGT. The DNA for the CDR3 is TGTGCCAGCAGTGAAGTTACAGGGCCGGGGGAGCAGTACTTC. Its translation is CASSEVTGPGEQYF.

This chain links TRBV19 with TRBJ1-1; 8 bases align to TRBD1. V trimming: 6 bases; J trimming: 1 base; junction bases outside the gene matches: 7. The length of the CDR3 is 15 residues. Germline V gives CDR1 LNHDA, CDR2 SQIVND (reference sequence). The CDR3 bases are TGTGCCAGTAGGGGAGACAGGGGTGAGAACACTGAAGCTTTCTTT. It specifies CASRGDRGENTEAFF.

The rearrangement joins TRBV5-1 to TRBJ2-7; 9 bases match TRBD1. J lost 6 bases, V lost 7 bases, and 8 bases had no gene match. The germline CDR1 and CDR2 sequences are SGHRS and YFSETQ. The CDR3 sequence is 13 residues long. The CDR3 sequence: CASGGQGTGEQYF. As DNA, the CDR3 is TGCGCCAGCGGCGGACAGGGGACGGGCGAGCAGTACTTC.

The CDR3 nucleotides read TGTGCCAGCAGTTTACAGGTTCAGCCCCAGCATTTT. Translated, it gives CASSLQVQPQHF. The rearrangement uses TRBV28 and TRBJ1-5; no clear D gene. Germline V gene lookup returns CDR1 MDHEN and CDR2 SYDVKM. Trimming pared 2 bases from V and 6 bases from J, leaving 5 bases between. The CDR3 length is 12 residues.

The chain is built from TRBV19 and TRBJ2-1; D call uncertain. In germline, CDR1 is LNHDA, CDR2 SQIVND (reference sequence). The CDR3 is 15 amino acids. The V end was cut by 6 bases, the J end by 0 bases, with 12 bases between. The CDR3 DNA reads TGTGCCAGTAGGCCATTAATTAGCTCCTACAATGAGCAGTTCTTC. The encoded protein is CASRPLISSYNEQFF.

The chain couples TRBV29-1 to TRBJ2-1, with 9 bases lining up with TRBD1. Germline CDR1 reads SQVTM; CDR2 reads ANQGSEA. Germline trimming cut 7 bases from V and 6 bases from J; bases unmatched to any gene: 10. The CDR3 sequence is 14 residues long. Here the CDR3 DNA reads TGCAGCGCCGCCTCACAGGGGGCAGCCAATGAGCAGTTCTTC. Translating it yields CSAASQGAANEQFF.